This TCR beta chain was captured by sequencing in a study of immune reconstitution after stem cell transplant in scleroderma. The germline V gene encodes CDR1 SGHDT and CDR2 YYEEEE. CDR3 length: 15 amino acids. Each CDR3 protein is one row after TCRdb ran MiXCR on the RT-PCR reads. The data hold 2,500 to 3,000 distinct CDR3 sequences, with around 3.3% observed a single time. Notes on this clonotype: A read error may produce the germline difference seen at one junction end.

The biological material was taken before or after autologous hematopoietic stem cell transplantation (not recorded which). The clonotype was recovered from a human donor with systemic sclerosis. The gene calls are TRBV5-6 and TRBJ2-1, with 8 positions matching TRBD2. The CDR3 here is CANSLGGGPVDEQFF. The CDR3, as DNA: TGTGCCAACAGCCTGGGCGGGGGGCCGGTTGATGAGCAGTTCTTC.